Each of the 31 T cell receptor beta chains below was sequenced from the same sample in a study of T cell responses to AZD1222 COVID-19 vaccine. The data were produced by immunoSEQ multiplex PCR, yet TCRdb's version contains in-frame clones alone and is incomplete. Of some 120,000 clones detected, less than 90% appear once; the ten largest clones hold approximately 9.3%. The source was peripheral blood, collected on day 0 of AZD1222 vaccination. The receptor set was obtained from an adult in good health.

The chain joins TRBV7-9 to TRBJ1-4; D remains unclear. V dropped 5 bases and J dropped 0 bases, with 19 bases sitting between them. This CDR3 spans 18 amino acids. The germline V gene encodes CDR1 SEHNR and CDR2 FQNEAQ (reference sequence). The CDR3 DNA follows: TGTGCCAGCAGCCTAGGGCGGGGTTCAGGCACAACTAATGAAAAACTGTTTTTT. It codes for CASSLGRGSGTTNEKLFF. The full variable domain, its missing parts supplied by reference TRBV7-9 and TRBJ1-4, is DTGVSQNPRHKITKRGQNVTFRCDPISEHNRLYWYRQTLGQGPEFLTYFQNEAQLEKSRLLSDRFSAERPKGSFSTLEIQRTEQGDSAMYLCASSLGRGSGTTNEKLFFGSGTQLSVL.

J is TRBJ1-5 and V is TRBV7-8; TRBD1 is a possible D gene (6 bases). The germline V and J ends were trimmed by 2 bases and 4 bases, with 6 bases remaining between them. CDR3 length: 13 amino acids. Looked up from germline, CDR1 is SGHVS and CDR2 is FQNEAQ. For the CDR3, the DNA is TGTGCCAGCAGCTTACAGGGGAATCAGCCCCAGCATTTT. Translating gives CASSLQGNQPQHF.

The chain combines TRBV13 with TRBJ2-7; tentative D call: TRBD2 (5 bases). This CDR3 is 14 amino acids long. Germline CDR1 PRHDT, CDR2 FYEKMQ (reference sequence). V dropped 4 bases and J dropped 2 bases, with 12 bases sitting between them. DNA for the CDR3: TGTGCCAGCAGCTCCACCGGACTGGCCTACGAGCAGTACTTC. Its translation: CASSSTGLAYEQYF.

V gene TRBV10-3 combines with J gene TRBJ2-7, with D possibly being TRBD1 (6 bases). The V end was cut by 4 bases, the J end by 4 bases, with 17 bases between. CDR1 ENHRY and CDR2 SYGVKD come from the germline V gene. The CDR3 has 15 residues. The CDR3 sequence is CAISAQGGRGYEQYF. For the CDR3, the DNA is TGTGCCATCAGTGCGCAAGGGGGTAGGGGGTACGAGCAGTACTTC.

This chain connects TRBV23-1 to TRBJ2-7, with D possibly TRBD2 on 6 matching bases. TRBV23-1 is given ORF status, its function remaining uncertain. This CDR3 comprises 15 residues. V shed 6 bases and J shed 1 base, with 16 bases lying between them. CDR3 loop: CASSPGTRRSYEQYF. The CDR3 DNA is TGCGCCAGCAGCCCCGGGACTCGACGATCCTACGAGCAGTACTTC.

The count of this clone is one. The chain has TRBV11-3 and TRBJ2-3, with D perhaps being TRBD1 or TRBD2 (5 bases each). Germline V gene lookup returns CDR1 SGHNT and CDR2 YENEEA. V was clipped by 6 bases and J by 0 bases, with 13 bases between them. This CDR3 comprises 15 residues. This chain's CDR3 is CASRGGQGSTDTQYF. In DNA form, the CDR3 reads TGTGCCAGCAGGGGCGGGCAGGGTAGCACAGATACGCAGTATTTT. Supplemented by reference TRBV11-3 and TRBJ2-3, the full variable domain reads EAGVVQSPRYKIIEKKQPVAFWCNPISGHNTLYWYLQNLGQGPELLIRYENEEAVDDSQLPKDRFSAERLKGVDSTLKIQPAELGDSAVYLCASRGGQGSTDTQYFGPGTRLTVL.

The J gene is TRBJ2-1, the V gene TRBV7-3, with 8 bases matching TRBD2. Germline assignment: CDR1 SGHTA and CDR2 FQGTGA. V lost 1 base and J lost 0; bases outside the gene matches: 5. The CDR3 consists of 17 residues. CDR3 protein: CASSLNPGGSSYNEQFF. The DNA for the CDR3 is TGTGCCAGCAGCTTAAACCCGGGAGGGAGCTCCTACAATGAGCAGTTCTTC. The full variable domain, with the rest looked up from reference TRBV7-3 and TRBJ2-1, is GAGVSQTPSNKVTEKGKYVELRCDPISGHTALYWYRQSLGQGPEFLIYFQGTGAADDSGLPNDRFFAVRPEGSVSTLKIQRTERGDSAVYLCASSLNPGGSSYNEQFFGPGTRLTVL.

This clone was seen once. This rearrangement joins TRBV10-3 to TRBJ1-1; D gene uncertain. Looked up from germline, CDR1 is ENHRY and CDR2 is SYGVKD. CDR3 length equals 12 residues. Trimming pared 3 bases from V and 2 bases from J, leaving 4 bases between. CDR3 amino acids: CAISDSNTEAFF. Written as DNA, the CDR3 is TGTGCCATCAGTGACAGCAACACTGAAGCTTTCTTT.

The chain recombines TRBV28 with TRBJ2-7; D perhaps matches TRBD1 (6 bases). Germline CDR1 and CDR2: MDHEN and SYDVKM. Trimming stripped 6 bases from V and 3 bases from J, with 15 bases between. The CDR3 covers 14 residues. The CDR3 bases are TGTGCCAGCAGGACTCCCGGGACAAACTACGAGCAGTACTTC. Residues: CASRTPGTNYEQYF.

This chain joins TRBV6-5 and TRBJ2-7; D is undetermined. CDR1 MNHEY and CDR2 SVGAGI come from the germline V gene. The CDR3 totals 15 residues. V lost 7 bases to trimming and J lost 0 bases, with 16 bases between them. CDR3 region: CASTTPWAVSYEQYF. In nucleotides, the CDR3 is TGTGCCAGCACCACCCCCTGGGCGGTCTCCTACGAGCAGTACTTC.

This sequence joins TRBV24-1 and TRBJ2-7, with D perhaps being TRBD1 or TRBD2 (5 bases each). Germline CDR1 is KGHDR and CDR2 is SFDVKD. The germline V and J ends were trimmed by 3 bases and 6 bases, with 8 bases remaining between them. This CDR3 contains 12 residues. In DNA, the CDR3 is TGTGCCACCAGTGATACCGGGGCCGAGCAGTACTTC. Translated: CATSDTGAEQYF.

The chain carries TRBV7-9 and TRBJ1-5, with D possibly being TRBD1 (6 bases). The CDR3 loop spans 18 amino acids. Germline V CDR1 and CDR2: SEHNR, FQNEAQ (reference sequence). V lost 1 base, J lost 0 bases, and 16 bases lay in between. CDR3 in DNA: TGTGCCAGCAGCTTAGAGTCCGGGGGGGCCCTTAGCAATCAGCCCCAGCATTTT. It codes for CASSLESGGALSNQPQHF.

As regards this clone: The same CDR3 is also encoded by other DNA sequences in this sample. This sequence joins TRBV11-3 and TRBJ1-6; 7 bases map to TRBD1. Trimming removed 5 bases from V and 7 bases from J; junction bases left unmatched: 5. The CDR3 extends over 14 amino acids. Per the germline V gene, CDR1 is SGHNT and CDR2 is YENEEA. DNA of the CDR3: TGTGCCAGCAGCCCTAGACAGGGCAATTCACCCCTCCACTTT. Translation: CASSPRQGNSPLHF. The full variable domain, completed using reference TRBV11-3 and TRBJ1-6, is EAGVVQSPRYKIIEKKQPVAFWCNPISGHNTLYWYLQNLGQGPELLIRYENEEAVDDSQLPKDRFSAERLKGVDSTLKIQPAELGDSAVYLCASSPRQGNSPLHFGNGTRLTVT.

The sample holds a few counts of this clone. The chain joins TRBV7-8 to TRBJ1-1; TRBD1 might be the D (6 bases). Germline CDR1 is SGHVS and CDR2 is FQNEAQ. Deletions cut 5 bases from V and 2 bases from J, with 12 bases between. The CDR3 length is 14 residues. In DNA form, the CDR3 reads TGTGCCAGCAGCGCTACAGGGACCAACACTGAAGCTTTCTTT. Translation: CASSATGTNTEAFF.

This clone was seen a few times. The V and J genes are TRBV30 and TRBJ1-2; TRBD1 agrees at 7 bases. Trimming at V came to 1 base and at J to 2 bases, leaving 4 bases not matched to a gene. The CDR3 is made up of 14 amino acids. Germline lookup yields CDR1 GTSNPN and CDR2 SVGIG (reference sequence). The CDR3: CAWSGAGGNYGYTF. DNA of the CDR3: TGTGCCTGGAGTGGGGCAGGGGGAAACTATGGCTACACCTTC.

The rearrangement links TRBV3-1 (or the pseudogene TRBV3-2) to TRBJ1-2, with D perhaps matching TRBD1 (5 bases). The V and J ends lost 4 bases and 4 bases respectively, with 16 bases between them. Germline V lookup: CDR1 LGHDT, CDR2 YNNKEL (reference sequence). CDR3 length: 15 residues. CDR3 loop: CASSPWGRESYGYTF. The CDR3 DNA reads as TGTGCCAGCAGCCCTTGGGGCAGGGAATCCTATGGCTACACCTTC.

This chain joins TRBV28 and TRBJ2-7; tentative D call: TRBD2 (5 bases). The germline CDR1 and CDR2 sequences are MDHEN and SYDVKM. V shed 7 bases and J shed 7 bases, with 20 bases lying between them. The CDR3 has 14 amino acids. CDR3 sequence (DNA): TGTGCCAGCACGGGGTTGATGGGGTCCGGGGAGCAGTACTTC. This sequence encodes CASTGLMGSGEQYF.

This clone has more than one count but fewer than ten. The CDR3 is CASSSATSGQYF. In DNA form, the CDR3 reads TGTGCCAGCAGTTCCGCAACTAGCGGACAGTACTTC. This sequence joins TRBV6-5 and TRBJ2-7, with 8 nucleotides matching TRBD2. The CDR3 is made up of 12 amino acids. The V gene end was trimmed by 4 bases and the J gene end by 10 bases; junction bases not matched to a gene: 6. The germline V gene encodes CDR1 MNHEY and CDR2 SVGAGI.

The chain has TRBV3-1 (or the pseudogene TRBV3-2) and TRBJ1-2; D is ambiguous. CDR1 LGHDT and CDR2 YNNKEL come from the germline V gene (reference sequence). The V gene lost 0 bases and the J gene lost 10 bases, with 9 bases spanning the gap. The CDR3 spans 12 residues. CDR3 protein: CASSQEDGNYTF. The CDR3 DNA reads as TGTGCCAGCAGCCAAGAAGACGGCAACTACACCTTC.

The chain joins TRBV5-6 to TRBJ1-5; D is unresolved. This CDR3 comprises 14 residues. V lost 0 bases to trimming and J lost 4 bases, with 8 bases between them. CDR1 is SGHDT and CDR2 is YYEEEE in the germline V gene. Here the CDR3 DNA reads TGTGCCAGCAGCTTGGCGGGGATGAATCAGCCCCAGCATTTT. This gives the protein CASSLAGMNQPQHF.

The chain carries TRBV30 and TRBJ2-7; tentatively, D is TRBD2 (6 bases). The CDR3 extends over 15 amino acids. Germline CDR1 GTSNPN, CDR2 SVGIG (reference sequence). Trimming shortened V by 5 bases and J by 4 bases, and 21 bases separated the two germline ends. The CDR3 DNA is TGTGCCTGGGGATTAACCGGGACTGAGAAATACGAGCAGTACTTC. Translation gives CAWGLTGTEKYEQYF.

The chain uses TRBV25-1 and TRBJ1-6, with D possibly TRBD1 on 5 matching bases. The CDR3 runs 11 residues. Germline assignment: CDR1 MGHDK and CDR2 SYGVNS. Trimming took off 3 bases at V and 13 bases at J, with 7 bases between the two ends. DNA for the CDR3: TGTGCCAGCAGTGACTGGGGCCCCCTCCACTTT. It codes for CASSDWGPLHF. Combining the CDR3 with reference TRBV25-1 and TRBJ1-6 gives the whole variable domain EADIYQTPRYLVIGTGKKITLECSQTMGHDKMYWYQQDPGMELHLIHYSYGVNSTEKGDLSSESTVSRIRTEHFPLTLESARPSHTSQYLCASSDWGPLHFGNGTRLTVT.

This chain links TRBV30 with TRBJ2-3; TRBD2 aligns across 9 bases. This CDR3 contains 14 residues. Trimming took 3 bases from V and 3 from J; bases not matched to a gene: 4. The germline gives CDR1 GTSNPN, CDR2 SVGIG (reference sequence). In nucleotides, the CDR3 is TGTGCCTGGAGCCGACTAGCGGTTACAGATACGCAGTATTTT. Amino acid sequence: CAWSRLAVTDTQYF.

The chain is built from TRBV18 and TRBJ2-2; D gene ambiguous. This CDR3 is 13 amino acids long. Germline lookup yields CDR1 KGHSH and CDR2 LQKENI. V lost 1 base, J lost 3 bases, and 3 bases lay in between. As DNA, the CDR3 is TGTGCCAGCTCACCACGGGACACCGGGGAGCTGTTTTTT. As protein: CASSPRDTGELFF.

The rearrangement links TRBV5-5 to TRBJ1-5, with a tentative D call TRBD1 (6 bases). Trimming removed 1 base at V and 1 base at J, with 9 bases between. The CDR3 covers 15 residues. CDR1 is SGHKS and CDR2 is YYEKEE in the germline V gene (reference sequence). The CDR3 bases are TGTGCCAGCAGCTTGCAGGGGTCGAGCAATCAGCCCCAGCATTTT. It translates to CASSLQGSSNQPQHF.

CDR3: CASSLEALAGYEQYF. The CDR3 DNA follows: TGCGCCAGCAGCTTGGAAGCGCTAGCGGGGTACGAGCAGTACTTC. The rearrangement links TRBV5-1 to TRBJ2-7; 9 bases map to TRBD2. The CDR3 loop spans 15 amino acids. The V and J ends lost 0 bases and 4 bases, in that order; junction bases with no gene match: 5. Germline V lookup: CDR1 SGHRS, CDR2 YFSETQ.

J is TRBJ1-3 and V is TRBV19, with a possible D match to TRBD1 (5 bases). Per germline, CDR1 LNHDA and CDR2 SQIVND (reference sequence). V gave up 7 bases and J gave up 0 bases, with 13 bases separating them. This CDR3 region has 15 residues. This chain's CDR3 is CASKSDRFSGNTIYF. The DNA of the CDR3 is TGTGCCAGTAAAAGCGACAGATTCTCTGGAAACACCATATATTTT.

The chain employs TRBV10-1 and TRBJ2-3; 9 bases match TRBD2. Germline CDR1 WNHNN, CDR2 SYGVQD (reference sequence). V was pared by 8 bases and J by 3 bases, with 15 bases of the junction left unmatched. The CDR3 runs 17 residues. CDR3 DNA: TGCGCCAGCTCCCTGGTGGCGGGAGGGGTCGGTACAGATACGCAGTATTTT. Amino acids: CASSLVAGGVGTDTQYF.

J is TRBJ1-5 and V is TRBV19; D uncertain. Trimming stripped 3 bases from V and 14 bases from J, with 20 bases between. The CDR3 totals 14 residues. CDR1 is LNHDA, CDR2 SQIVND, per germline (reference sequence). The CDR3 bases are TGTGCCAGTAGTATTCTTCTGACCGAGACGGGGAAGCATTTT. Its protein is CASSILLTETGKHF.

The CDR3 coding sequence is TGTGCCACTACAGGAACCTATGGCTACACCTTC. As protein: CATTGTYGYTF. The chain has TRBV6-5 and TRBJ1-2; TRBD1 might be the D (5 bases). The CDR3 is made up of 11 amino acids. The ends were cut back, 10 bases at V and 4 bases at J, with 10 bases in the middle. The germline CDR1 and CDR2 sequences are MNHEY and SVGAGI.

CDR3 sequence: CASSIRGDGGYEQYF. DNA of the CDR3: TGTGCCAGTAGTATCCGGGGGGATGGGGGCTACGAGCAGTACTTC. The chain uses TRBV19 and TRBJ2-7; 7 bases line up with TRBD2. Per germline, CDR1 LNHDA and CDR2 SQIVND (reference sequence). Trimming took 3 bases from V and 3 from J; bases not matched to a gene: 8. CDR3 length equals 15 residues.